The 6 T cell receptor beta chains reported below all come from one sample, sequenced in a study of response to subunit inactivated influenza vaccine. MiXCR, applied by TCRdb to the RT-PCR reads, yields one record per CDR3 protein. The sample has 530,000 or so distinct CDR3 sequences; 25% are singletons. The sample in question was CD4+ T cells sorted from PBMCs, obtained roughly 5 days after vaccination. Receptors originate from a man between 45 and 60 years old who received an inactivated influenza vaccine.

The genes are TRBV20-1 and TRBJ2-3; 8 bases align to TRBD2. V shed 6 bases, J shed 2 bases, and the junction held 4 bases outside the gene matches. The V gene's germline CDR1 is DFQATT and CDR2 SNEGSKA (reference sequence). The CDR3 covers 13 residues. The CDR3 DNA follows: TGCAGTGCAGAGGGACTAGACACAGATACGCAGTATTTT. Its protein product is CSAEGLDTDTQYF.

The V gene is TRBV11-3, the J gene TRBJ2-3; D ambiguous. This CDR3 comprises 15 residues. Deletions cut 4 bases from V and 3 bases from J, with 14 bases between. Germline V lookup: CDR1 SGHNT, CDR2 YENEEA. This CDR3 reads CASSSGRISTDTQYF. DNA for the CDR3: TGTGCCAGCAGCTCCGGACGGATCTCTACAGATACGCAGTATTTT.

This clonotype has just one count. CDR3 residues: CASKAQGNQPQHF. The CDR3 DNA reads as TGTGCCAGCAAGGCGCAGGGGAATCAGCCCCAGCATTTT. The chain is built from TRBV27 and TRBJ1-5, with a weak D call TRBD1 (6 bases). Trimming took off 7 bases at V and 4 bases at J, with 11 bases between the two ends. The CDR3 consists of 13 residues. Germline loops: CDR1 MNHEY, CDR2 SMNVEV (reference sequence).

V and J are TRBV30 and TRBJ2-3; TRBD1 or TRBD2 may be the D gene (6 bases each). The CDR3 spans 14 residues. The germline V and J ends were trimmed by 5 bases and 2 bases, with 14 bases remaining between them. Germline CDR1 is GTSNPN and CDR2 is SVGIG (reference sequence). CDR3 bases: TGTGCCTGGGGGAGGAACAGGGCCACAGATACGCAGTATTTT. It is translated as CAWGRNRATDTQYF.

This clonotype showed up just a few times. This rearrangement joins TRBV5-1 to TRBJ2-7, with D possibly TRBD2 on 6 matching bases. Between the trimmed V and J ends, which lost 0 bases and 5 bases, there was a span of 12 bases. CDR3 length: 14 residues. Per germline, CDR1 SGHRS and CDR2 YFSETQ. For the CDR3, the DNA is TGCGCCAGCAGCTTGGGAGGAGGGATCCACGAGCAGTACTTC. This encodes CASSLGGGIHEQYF.

This clonotype was observed a handful of times. The V call is TRBV5-1, the J call TRBJ2-2; TRBD1 matches 11 bases. This CDR3 is built from 14 residues. Germline trimming cut 4 bases from V and 6 bases from J; bases unmatched to any gene: 2. Germline loops: CDR1 SGHRS, CDR2 YFSETQ. CDR3 bases: TGCGCCAGCAGCGGACAGGGGGCGGCCGGGGAGCTGTTTTTT. This codes for CASSGQGAAGELFF.